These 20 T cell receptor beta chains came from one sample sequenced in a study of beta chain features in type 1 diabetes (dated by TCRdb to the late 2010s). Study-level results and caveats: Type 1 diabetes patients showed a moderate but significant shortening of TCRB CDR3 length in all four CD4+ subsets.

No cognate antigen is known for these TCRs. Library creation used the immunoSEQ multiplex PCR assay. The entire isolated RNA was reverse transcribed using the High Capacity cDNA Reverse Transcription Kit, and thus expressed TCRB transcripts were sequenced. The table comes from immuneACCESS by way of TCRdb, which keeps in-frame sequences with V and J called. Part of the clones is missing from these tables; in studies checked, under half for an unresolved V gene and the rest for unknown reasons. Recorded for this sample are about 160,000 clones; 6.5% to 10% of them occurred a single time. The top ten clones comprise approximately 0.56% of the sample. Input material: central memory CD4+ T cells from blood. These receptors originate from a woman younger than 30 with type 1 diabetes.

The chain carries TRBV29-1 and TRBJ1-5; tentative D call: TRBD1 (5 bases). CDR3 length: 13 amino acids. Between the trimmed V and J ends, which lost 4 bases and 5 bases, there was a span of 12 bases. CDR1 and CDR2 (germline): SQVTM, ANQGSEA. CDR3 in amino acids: CSVGGGGDQPQHF. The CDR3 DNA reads TGCAGCGTTGGTGGGGGAGGGGATCAGCCCCAGCATTTT.

CDR3 DNA: TGTGCCAGCAGCCCCGACAGGGTAACCGGGGAGCTGTTTTTT. Protein sequence: CASSPDRVTGELFF. This chain uses TRBV5-4 with TRBJ2-2, with 7 positions matching TRBD1. Germline assignment: CDR1 SGHNT and CDR2 YYREEE (reference sequence). The V gene end was trimmed by 4 bases and the J gene end by 5 bases; junction bases not matched to a gene: 5. CDR3 length equals 14 residues.

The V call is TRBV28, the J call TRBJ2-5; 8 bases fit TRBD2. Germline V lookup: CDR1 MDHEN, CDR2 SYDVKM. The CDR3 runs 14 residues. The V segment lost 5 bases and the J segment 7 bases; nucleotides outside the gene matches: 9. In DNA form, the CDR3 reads TGTGCCAGCAGTGGTACGGGAGGGATCGTGACCCAGTACTTC. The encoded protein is CASSGTGGIVTQYF.

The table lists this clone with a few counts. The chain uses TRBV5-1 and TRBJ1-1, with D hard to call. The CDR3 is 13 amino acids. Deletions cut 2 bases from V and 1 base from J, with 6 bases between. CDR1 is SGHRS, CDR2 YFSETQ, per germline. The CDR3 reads CASSLAGNTEAFF. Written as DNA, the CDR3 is TGCGCCAGCAGCTTAGCCGGGAACACTGAAGCTTTCTTT. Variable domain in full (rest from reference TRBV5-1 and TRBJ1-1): KAGVTQTPRYLIKTRGQQVTLSCSPISGHRSVSWYQQTPGQGLQFLFEYFSETQRNKGNFPGRFSGRQFSNSRSEMNVSTLELGDSALYLCASSLAGNTEAFFGQGTRLTVV.

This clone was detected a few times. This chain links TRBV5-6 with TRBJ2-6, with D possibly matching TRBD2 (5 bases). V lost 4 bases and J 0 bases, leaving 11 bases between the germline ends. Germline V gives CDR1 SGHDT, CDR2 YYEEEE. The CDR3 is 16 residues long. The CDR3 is CASSPGLVSGANVLTF. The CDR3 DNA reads TGTGCCAGCAGCCCCGGACTGGTCTCTGGGGCCAACGTCCTGACTTTC.

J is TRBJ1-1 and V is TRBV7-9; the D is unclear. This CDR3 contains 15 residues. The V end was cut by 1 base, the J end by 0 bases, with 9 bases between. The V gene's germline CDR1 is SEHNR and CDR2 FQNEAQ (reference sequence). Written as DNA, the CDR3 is TGTGCCAGCAGCTTAGGGCAGGTAATGAACACTGAAGCTTTCTTT. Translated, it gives CASSLGQVMNTEAFF.

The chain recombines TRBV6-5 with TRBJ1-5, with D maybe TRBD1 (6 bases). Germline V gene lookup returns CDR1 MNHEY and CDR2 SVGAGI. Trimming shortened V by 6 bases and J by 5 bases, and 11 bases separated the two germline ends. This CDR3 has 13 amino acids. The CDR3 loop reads CASSGQYHQPQHF. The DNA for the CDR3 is TGTGCCAGCAGCGGACAGTACCATCAGCCCCAGCATTTT.

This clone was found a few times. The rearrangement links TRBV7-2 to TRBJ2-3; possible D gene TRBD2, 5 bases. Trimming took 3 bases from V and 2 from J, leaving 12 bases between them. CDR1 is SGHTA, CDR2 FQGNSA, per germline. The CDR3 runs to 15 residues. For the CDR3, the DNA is TGTGCCAGCAGCTTTCTTGGACTGTCCACAGATACGCAGTATTTT. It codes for CASSFLGLSTDTQYF.

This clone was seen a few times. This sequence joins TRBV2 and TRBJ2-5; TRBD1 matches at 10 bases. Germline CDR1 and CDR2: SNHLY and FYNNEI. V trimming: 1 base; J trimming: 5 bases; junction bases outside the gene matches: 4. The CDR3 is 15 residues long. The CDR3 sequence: CASSEGQGAWETQYF. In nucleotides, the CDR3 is TGTGCCAGCAGTGAAGGACAGGGGGCATGGGAGACCCAGTACTTC.

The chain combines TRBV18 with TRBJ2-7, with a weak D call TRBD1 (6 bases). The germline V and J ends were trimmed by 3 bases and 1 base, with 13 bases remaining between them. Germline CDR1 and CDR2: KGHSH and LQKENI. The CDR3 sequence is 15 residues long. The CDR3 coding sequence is TGTGCCAGCTCACCTACAGGGACCTCTTCCTACGAGCAGTACTTC. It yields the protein CASSPTGTSSYEQYF.

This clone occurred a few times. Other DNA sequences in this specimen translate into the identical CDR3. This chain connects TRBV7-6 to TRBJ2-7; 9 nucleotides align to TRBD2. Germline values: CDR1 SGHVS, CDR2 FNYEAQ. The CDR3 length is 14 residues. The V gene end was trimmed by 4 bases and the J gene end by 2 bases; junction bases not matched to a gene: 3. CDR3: CASSSLAGPYEQYF. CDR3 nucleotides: TGTGCCAGCAGCTCTCTAGCGGGGCCCTACGAGCAGTACTTC. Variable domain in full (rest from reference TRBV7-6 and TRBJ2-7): GAGVSQSPRYKVTKRGQDVALRCDPISGHVSLYWYRQALGQGPEFLTYFNYEAQQDKSGLPNDRFSAERPEGSISTLTIQRTEQRDSAMYRCASSSLAGPYEQYFGPGTRLTVT.

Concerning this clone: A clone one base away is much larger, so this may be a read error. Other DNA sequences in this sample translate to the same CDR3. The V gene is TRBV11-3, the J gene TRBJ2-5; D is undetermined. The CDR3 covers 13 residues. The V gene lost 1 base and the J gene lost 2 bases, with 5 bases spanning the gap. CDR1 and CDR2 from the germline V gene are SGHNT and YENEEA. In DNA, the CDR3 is TGTGCCAGCAGCTTAGGCAGACAAGAGACCCAGTACTTC. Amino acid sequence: CASSLGRQETQYF.

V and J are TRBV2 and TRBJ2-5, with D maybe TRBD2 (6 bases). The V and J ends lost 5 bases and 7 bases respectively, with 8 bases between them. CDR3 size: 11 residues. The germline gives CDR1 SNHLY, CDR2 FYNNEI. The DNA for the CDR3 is TGTGCCAGCAGTACGCGGGGGACCCAGTACTTC. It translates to CASSTRGTQYF.

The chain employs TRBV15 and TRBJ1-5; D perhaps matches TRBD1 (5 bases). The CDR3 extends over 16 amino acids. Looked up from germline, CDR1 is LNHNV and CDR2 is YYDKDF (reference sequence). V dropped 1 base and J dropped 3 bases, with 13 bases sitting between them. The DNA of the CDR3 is TGTGCCACCAGCAGAGGAGGTGACAGCTTCAATCAGCCCCAGCATTTT. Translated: CATSRGGDSFNQPQHF.

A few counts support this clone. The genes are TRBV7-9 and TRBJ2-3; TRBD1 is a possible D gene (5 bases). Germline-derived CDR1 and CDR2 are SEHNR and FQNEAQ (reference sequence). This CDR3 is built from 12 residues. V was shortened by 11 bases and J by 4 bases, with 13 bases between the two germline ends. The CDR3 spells CAAQLGADTQYF. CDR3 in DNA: TGTGCCGCGCAATTAGGGGCAGATACGCAGTATTTT.

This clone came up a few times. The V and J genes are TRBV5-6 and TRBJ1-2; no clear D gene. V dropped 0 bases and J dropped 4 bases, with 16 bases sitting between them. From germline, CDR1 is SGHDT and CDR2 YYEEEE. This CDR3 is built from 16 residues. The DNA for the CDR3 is TGTGCCAGCAGCTTGGGAAACACCCCCGAGGGCTATGGCTACACCTTC. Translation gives CASSLGNTPEGYGYTF.

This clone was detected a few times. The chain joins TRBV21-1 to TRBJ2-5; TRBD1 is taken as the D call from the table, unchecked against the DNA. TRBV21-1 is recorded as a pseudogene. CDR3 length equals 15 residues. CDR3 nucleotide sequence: TGTGCCAGCATGAGACAGGGAATAACCGAAGAGACCCAGTACTTC. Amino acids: CASMRQGITEETQYF.

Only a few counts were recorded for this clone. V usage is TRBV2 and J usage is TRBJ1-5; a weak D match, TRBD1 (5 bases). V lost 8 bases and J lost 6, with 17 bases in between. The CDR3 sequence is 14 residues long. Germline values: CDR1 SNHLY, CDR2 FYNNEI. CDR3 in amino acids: CASRGLGRFQPQHF. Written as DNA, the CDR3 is TGTGCCAGCCGGGGGTTAGGGCGTTTTCAGCCCCAGCATTTT.

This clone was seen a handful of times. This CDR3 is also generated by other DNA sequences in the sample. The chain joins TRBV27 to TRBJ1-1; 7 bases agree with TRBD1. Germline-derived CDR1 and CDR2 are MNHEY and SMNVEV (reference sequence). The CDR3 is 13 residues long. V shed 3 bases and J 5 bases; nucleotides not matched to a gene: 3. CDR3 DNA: TGTGCCAGCAGTTTCCAGGGGGATACTGAAGCTTTCTTT. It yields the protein CASSFQGDTEAFF.

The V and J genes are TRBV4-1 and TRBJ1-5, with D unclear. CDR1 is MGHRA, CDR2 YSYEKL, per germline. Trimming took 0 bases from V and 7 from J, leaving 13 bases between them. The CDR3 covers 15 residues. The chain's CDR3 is CASSQDHDSYQPQHF. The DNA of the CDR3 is TGCGCCAGCAGCCAAGATCATGATAGTTACCAGCCCCAGCATTTT.